This T cell receptor (beta chain) originates from a study of blood T cell repertoires in COVID-19. Study overall: Sites in the United States, Italy and Spain provided acute and convalescent COVID-19 samples. Sources were T cells, B-cell-depleted T cells, or PBMCs; the material itself was cDNA or gDNA.

Per the authors' pipeline: By means of reference gene primer amplification, nucleated cell counts were estimated. Clones were sequenced by immunoSEQ multiplex PCR, and TCRdb holds only the in-frame ones, with some missing. Clone size and the V and J calls come from that table; the DNA yielded D and trimming. The table includes fewer than 70,000 clones, 90% to 95% detected once. Trimming removed 0 bases from V and 0 bases from J, with 8 bases in between. CDR3 size: 16 residues. From germline, CDR1 is MNHEY and CDR2 SVGEGT. This TCR derives from a man aged 50 or older with active COVID-19. V usage is TRBV6-2 or TRBV6-3 and J usage is TRBJ1-4; D gene uncertain. What was sequenced was peripheral blood. The CDR3 sequence: CASSYSAGTTNEKLFF. CDR3 DNA sequence: TGTGCCAGCAGTTACTCGGCTGGTACAACTAATGAAAAACTGTTTTTT.